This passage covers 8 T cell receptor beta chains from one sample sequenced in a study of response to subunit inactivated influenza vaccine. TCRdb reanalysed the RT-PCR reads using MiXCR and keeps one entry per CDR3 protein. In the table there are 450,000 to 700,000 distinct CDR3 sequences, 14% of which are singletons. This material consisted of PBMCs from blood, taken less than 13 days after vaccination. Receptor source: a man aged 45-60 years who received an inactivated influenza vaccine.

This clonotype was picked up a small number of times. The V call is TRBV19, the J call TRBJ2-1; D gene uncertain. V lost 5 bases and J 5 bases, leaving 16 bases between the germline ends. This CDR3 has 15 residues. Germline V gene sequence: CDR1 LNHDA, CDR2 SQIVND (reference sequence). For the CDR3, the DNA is TGTGCCAGTAGTTCTGAGAACCTCCCCAACAATGAGCAGTTCTTC. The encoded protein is CASSSENLPNNEQFF.

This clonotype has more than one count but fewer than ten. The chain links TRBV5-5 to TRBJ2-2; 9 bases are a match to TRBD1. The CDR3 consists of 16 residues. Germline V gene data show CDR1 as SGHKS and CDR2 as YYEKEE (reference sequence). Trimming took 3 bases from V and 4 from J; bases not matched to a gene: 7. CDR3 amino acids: CASSSGTGMGTGELFF. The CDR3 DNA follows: TGTGCCAGCAGCTCCGGGACAGGGATGGGCACCGGGGAGCTGTTTTTT.

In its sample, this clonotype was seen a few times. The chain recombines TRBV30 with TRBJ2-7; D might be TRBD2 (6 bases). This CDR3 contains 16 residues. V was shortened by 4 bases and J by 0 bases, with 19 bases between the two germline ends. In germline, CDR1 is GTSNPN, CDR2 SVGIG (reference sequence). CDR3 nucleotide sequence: TGTGCCTGGACCCCAGGGACTCTACAACTCTCCTACGAGCAGTACTTC. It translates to CAWTPGTLQLSYEQYF.

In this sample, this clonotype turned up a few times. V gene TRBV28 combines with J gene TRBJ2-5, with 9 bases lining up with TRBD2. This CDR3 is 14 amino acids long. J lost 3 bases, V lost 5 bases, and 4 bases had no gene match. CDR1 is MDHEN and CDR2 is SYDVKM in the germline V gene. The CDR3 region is CASSPAGGEETQYF. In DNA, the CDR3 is TGTGCCAGCAGTCCCGCGGGGGGGGAAGAGACCCAGTACTTC.

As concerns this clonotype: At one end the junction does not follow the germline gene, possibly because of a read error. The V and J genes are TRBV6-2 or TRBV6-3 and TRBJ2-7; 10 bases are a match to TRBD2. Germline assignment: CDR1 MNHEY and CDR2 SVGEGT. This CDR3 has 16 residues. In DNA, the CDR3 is TGTACCAGCAGTTACTCACTAGCGGGGAACTCCTACGAGCAGTACTTC. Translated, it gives CTSSYSLAGNSYEQYF.

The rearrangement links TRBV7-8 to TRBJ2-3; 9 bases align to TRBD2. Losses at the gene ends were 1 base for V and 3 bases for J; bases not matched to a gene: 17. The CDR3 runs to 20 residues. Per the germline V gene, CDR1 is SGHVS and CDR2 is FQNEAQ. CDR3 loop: CASSLVLTSGRSLGTDTQYF. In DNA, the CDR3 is TGTGCCAGCAGCTTAGTCCTTACTAGCGGGCGCTCATTAGGGACAGATACGCAGTATTTT.

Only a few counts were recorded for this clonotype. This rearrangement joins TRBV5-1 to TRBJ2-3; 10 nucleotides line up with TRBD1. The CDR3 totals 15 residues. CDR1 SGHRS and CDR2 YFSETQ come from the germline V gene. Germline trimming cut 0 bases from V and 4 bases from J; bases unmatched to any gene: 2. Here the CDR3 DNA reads TGCGCCAGCAGCTTGGGGGACAGGGGCGCAGATACGCAGTATTTT. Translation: CASSLGDRGADTQYF. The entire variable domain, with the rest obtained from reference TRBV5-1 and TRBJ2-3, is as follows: KAGVTQTPRYLIKTRGQQVTLSCSPISGHRSVSWYQQTPGQGLQFLFEYFSETQRNKGNFPGRFSGRQFSNSRSEMNVSTLELGDSALYLCASSLGDRGADTQYFGPGTRLTVL.

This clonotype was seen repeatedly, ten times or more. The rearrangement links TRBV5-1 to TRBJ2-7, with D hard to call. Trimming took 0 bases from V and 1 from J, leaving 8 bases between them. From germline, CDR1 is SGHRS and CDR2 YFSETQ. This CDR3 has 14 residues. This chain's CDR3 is CASSLALSSYEQYF. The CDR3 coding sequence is TGCGCCAGCAGCTTGGCCCTCTCTTCCTACGAGCAGTACTTC.